The 27 T cell receptor beta chains in this list originate from one sample, sequenced in a study of T cells in localized non-small cell lung cancer. Profiling relied on immunoSEQ multiplex PCR, and the TCRdb table lists in-frame clones only, not all of them. The table records approximately 1,500 clones, 29% of them present only once. The sample here was normal lung tissue next to the tumor, taken before any cancer treatment. The receptors come from a woman aged 40-69 years with stage III lung adenocarcinoma.

This clone has just a few counts. The chain recombines TRBV11-3 with TRBJ2-4; 7 bases align to TRBD2. Germline loops: CDR1 SGHNT, CDR2 YENEEA. There are 14 residues in the CDR3. V was pared by 5 bases and J by 6 bases, with 7 bases of the junction left unmatched. The CDR3 nucleotides are TGTGCCAGCAGCCCTCGGGGAGGGAGAAACATTCAGTACTTC. Protein product: CASSPRGGRNIQYF.

In its sample, this clone is medium-sized. The gene calls are TRBV11-3 and TRBJ2-1; a possible D gene is TRBD2 (6 bases). Germline CDR1 reads SGHNT; CDR2 reads YENEEA. The CDR3 contains 14 residues. Trimming left V 5 bases short and J 6 bases short, with 14 bases between. CDR3 sequence reads: CASSPTRSGNEQFF. The CDR3 DNA reads as TGTGCCAGCAGCCCGACTAGAAGTGGCAATGAGCAGTTCTTC.

The rearrangement uses TRBV28 and TRBJ1-2, with D hard to call. The CDR3 is made up of 12 amino acids. V lost 6 bases to trimming and J lost 7 bases, with 12 bases between them. CDR1 and CDR2 (germline): MDHEN, SYDVKM. In nucleotides, the CDR3 is TGTGCCAGCAGCCCTTTGCGGTTTGGCTACACCTTC. It encodes CASSPLRFGYTF.

This clone showed up just a few times. The chain combines TRBV9 with TRBJ2-3, with 8 bases aligning to TRBD1. The CDR3 extends over 14 amino acids. The V segment lost 3 bases and the J segment 5 bases; nucleotides outside the gene matches: 5. Germline V CDR1 and CDR2: SGDLS, YYNGEE. As DNA, the CDR3 is TGTGCCAGCAGCGAGACAGGGGCGGGAGATACGCAGTATTTT. Its translation: CASSETGAGDTQYF.

V gene TRBV19 combines with J gene TRBJ1-5, with D possibly TRBD1 on 6 matching bases. The germline gives CDR1 LNHDA, CDR2 SQIVND (reference sequence). Trimming cost V 7 bases and J 5 bases, with 21 bases left between them. The CDR3 spans 16 residues. The DNA of the CDR3 is TGTGCCAGTATTCCGGACAGCCTACCCTTCGATCAGCCCCAGCATTTT. Translation gives CASIPDSLPFDQPQHF.

This clone was counted a few times. V and J are TRBV28 and TRBJ2-2; D ambiguous. Per germline, CDR1 MDHEN and CDR2 SYDVKM. Trimming removed 5 bases at V and 6 bases at J, with 13 bases between. This CDR3 is built from 14 residues. The CDR3 reads CASSEQMVPGELFF. CDR3 bases: TGTGCCAGCAGTGAGCAAATGGTCCCCGGGGAGCTGTTTTTT.

The J gene is TRBJ2-7, the V gene TRBV19; D might be TRBD2 (6 bases). V lost 5 bases to trimming and J lost 4 bases, with 18 bases between them. Germline loops: CDR1 LNHDA, CDR2 SQIVND (reference sequence). CDR3 length: 15 amino acids. In nucleotides, the CDR3 is TGTGCCAGTAGTGCTCTTGAGGGACTTCAATACGAGCAGTACTTC. Protein product: CASSALEGLQYEQYF.

Relative to its sample, this clone is hyperexpanded. The V gene is TRBV28, the J gene TRBJ1-5, with TRBD1 matching 10 bases. This CDR3 comprises 18 residues. J lost 5 bases, V lost 6 bases, and 16 bases had no gene match. From germline, CDR1 is MDHEN and CDR2 SYDVKM. The chain's CDR3 is CASSSSANGTGDYQPQHF. In nucleotides, the CDR3 is TGTGCCAGCAGCTCTTCTGCCAACGGGACAGGGGATTATCAGCCCCAGCATTTT. The full variable domain, in which reference TRBV28 and TRBJ1-5 provide the parts outside the CDR3, is DVKVTQSSRYLVKRTGEKVFLECVQDMDHENMFWYRQDPGLGLRLIYFSYDVKMKEKGDIPEGYSVSREKKERFSLILESASTNQTSMYLCASSSSANGTGDYQPQHFGDGTRLSIL.

The J gene is TRBJ2-5, the V gene TRBV27, with 7 bases fitting TRBD1. The V and J ends lost 0 bases and 0 bases, in that order; junction bases with no gene match: 4. This CDR3 region has 16 residues. Germline-derived CDR1 and CDR2 are MNHEY and SMNVEV (reference sequence). The DNA for the CDR3 is TGTGCCAGCAGTTTATCTCCGACAGGGTACCAAGAGACCCAGTACTTC. It yields the protein CASSLSPTGYQETQYF.

The V call is TRBV28, the J call TRBJ1-1; tentative D call: TRBD1 (5 bases). Trimming took 6 bases from V and 0 from J, leaving 14 bases between them. This CDR3 spans 15 amino acids. The germline V gene has CDR1 MDHEN and CDR2 SYDVKM. The CDR3 sequence is CASSLGTALNTEAFF. CDR3 coding DNA: TGTGCCAGCAGCTTAGGGACTGCTTTGAACACTGAAGCTTTCTTT.

This sequence joins TRBV4-1 and TRBJ1-2, with D tentatively TRBD1 (5 bases). The V and J ends lost 0 bases and 4 bases respectively, with 15 bases between them. The CDR3 runs 16 residues. The V gene's germline CDR1 is MGHRA and CDR2 YSYEKL. DNA for the CDR3: TGCGCCAGCAGCCAAGATGAGTCTTCGGGGGGCTATGGCTACACCTTC. It specifies CASSQDESSGGYGYTF.

The rearrangement links TRBV19 to TRBJ1-2; no reliable D call. CDR1 is LNHDA, CDR2 SQIVND, per germline (reference sequence). V was trimmed by 0 bases and J by 5 bases, leaving 7 bases between them. The CDR3 sequence is 13 residues long. The DNA of the CDR3 is TGTGCCAGTAGTATAGATACGGAGTATGGCTACACCTTC. It is translated as CASSIDTEYGYTF.

This clone has a handful of counts. The chain is built from TRBV6-8 and TRBJ2-2, with a possible D match to TRBD1 (6 bases). The germline CDR1 and CDR2 sequences are MNHGY and SAAAGT. CDR3 size: 15 residues. Between the trimmed V and J ends, which lost 0 bases and 7 bases, there was a span of 12 bases. The CDR3 region has the DNA TGTGCCAGCAGTTACTCGCAGGGGTCGGTCGGGGAGCTGTTTTTT. It yields the protein CASSYSQGSVGELFF.

The chain employs TRBV5-1 and TRBJ2-2; D gene uncertain. V lost 4 bases, J lost 3 bases, and 13 bases lay in between. This CDR3 is 15 amino acids long. Germline values: CDR1 SGHRS, CDR2 YFSETQ. The CDR3 DNA reads TGCGCCAGCAGCGTATCCAGCTGGGACACCGGGGAGCTGTTTTTT. It specifies CASSVSSWDTGELFF.

The DNA of the CDR3 is TGTGCCAGCTCACCACCGGTATCCGGTGACCACGGGGAGCTGTTTTTT. Its protein product is CASSPPVSGDHGELFF. V usage is TRBV18 and J usage is TRBJ2-2; D call uncertain. The CDR3 covers 16 residues. Trimming removed 0 bases at V and 7 bases at J, with 15 bases between. Germline values: CDR1 KGHSH, CDR2 LQKENI.

This chain uses TRBV11-3 with TRBJ2-7, with 7 bases aligning to TRBD2. Germline V gives CDR1 SGHNT, CDR2 YENEEA. The junction had 5 bases not matched to a gene; V was cut back by 3 bases and J by 0 bases. The CDR3 runs 15 residues. Written as DNA, the CDR3 is TGTGCCAGCAGCTTCGGCGGGGGAACCTCCTACGAGCAGTACTTC. It is translated as CASSFGGGTSYEQYF.

The gene calls are TRBV11-3 and TRBJ1-2, with 9 nucleotides matching TRBD1. Per germline, CDR1 SGHNT and CDR2 YENEEA. The V gene end was trimmed by 3 bases and the J gene end by 4 bases; junction bases not matched to a gene: 6. CDR3 length: 15 residues. CDR3 protein: CASSLGDREVYGYTF. CDR3 DNA sequence: TGTGCCAGCAGCTTGGGGGACAGGGAAGTCTATGGCTACACCTTC.

The rearrangement joins TRBV14 to TRBJ2-3; no clear D. The CDR3 runs to 14 residues. The germline gives CDR1 SGHDN, CDR2 FVKESK. V was shortened by 2 bases and J by 1 base, with 7 bases between the two germline ends. In DNA, the CDR3 is TGTGCCAGCAGCCAACATGCCGGCACAGATACGCAGTATTTT. Residues: CASSQHAGTDTQYF.

In this sample, this clone turned up a few times. The J gene is TRBJ2-2, the V gene TRBV6-8; TRBD1 or TRBD2 may be the D gene (5 bases each). This CDR3 is 21 amino acids long. Per the germline V gene, CDR1 is MNHGY and CDR2 is SAAAGT. V gave up 5 bases and J gave up 1 base, with 29 bases separating them. For the CDR3, the DNA is TGTGCCAGCAGTGGCCCGGGACCAGCCCACTTGACTAAAGGGAACACCGGGGAGCTGTTTTTT. As protein: CASSGPGPAHLTKGNTGELFF.

V is TRBV6-8 and J is TRBJ2-1; 11 nucleotides align to TRBD2. Germline loops: CDR1 MNHGY, CDR2 SAAAGT. The CDR3 runs to 17 residues. Germline trimming cut 6 bases from V and 3 bases from J; bases unmatched to any gene: 10. The CDR3 DNA is TGTGCCAGCAGCCTTTCTCCGACTAGCGGGAACTACAATGAGCAGTTCTTC. This codes for CASSLSPTSGNYNEQFF.

This clone has only a few counts. V is TRBV11-3 and J is TRBJ1-2, with TRBD1 identical over 8 bases. J was trimmed by 6 bases and V by 2 bases; bases with no gene match: 5. From germline, CDR1 is SGHNT and CDR2 YENEEA. The CDR3 extends over 14 amino acids. CDR3 coding DNA: TGTGCCAGCAGCTTACTAGCAGGGGGCGATGGCTACACCTTC. Protein: CASSLLAGGDGYTF.

This clone has a handful of counts. The V and J genes are TRBV4-1 and TRBJ1-4; D possibly corresponds to TRBD1 (6 bases). The germline gives CDR1 MGHRA, CDR2 YSYEKL. This CDR3 has 15 amino acids. Trimming took 4 bases from V and 8 from J, leaving 17 bases between them. CDR3 sequence (DNA): TGCGCCAGCAGCCTTGTTGGAGGGAGGGGGGAAAAACTGTTTTTT. This sequence encodes CASSLVGGRGEKLFF.

The CDR3 loop reads CASSLEEGLRTDTQYF. The DNA of the CDR3 is TGTGCCAGCAGCTTAGAAGAGGGACTACGCACAGATACGCAGTATTTT. This rearrangement joins TRBV7-5 to TRBJ2-3; the table's D call TRBD2 went unverified against the DNA. TRBV7-5 is assigned pseudogene status. CDR3 length: 16 amino acids.

This clone was found a few times. J is TRBJ1-6 and V is TRBV1; the D call in the table, TRBD1, was not verified against the DNA. TRBV1 is marked as a pseudogene. The CDR3 contains 14 residues. This chain's CDR3 is CASMLTGGNSPLHF. As DNA, the CDR3 is TGCGCCAGTATGCTGACAGGGGGAAATTCACCCCTCCACTTT.

The chain links TRBV11-3 to TRBJ2-3, with no clear D. The V end was cut by 2 bases, the J end by 1 base, with 13 bases between. The germline CDR1 and CDR2 sequences are SGHNT and YENEEA. This CDR3 region has 16 residues. The CDR3 nucleotides are TGTGCCAGCAGCTTACGGGTGGGCGCGGGCACAGATACGCAGTATTTT. Translated: CASSLRVGAGTDTQYF.

The chain joins TRBV5-1 to TRBJ2-3; 8 nucleotides align to TRBD2. The CDR3 covers 15 residues. Germline assignment: CDR1 SGHRS and CDR2 YFSETQ. Trimming at V came to 4 bases and at J to 0 bases, leaving 4 bases not matched to a gene. This chain's CDR3 is CASSISSGSTDTQYF. The CDR3 DNA reads as TGCGCCAGCAGCATTTCTAGCGGGAGCACAGATACGCAGTATTTT. Drawing the rest from reference TRBV5-1 and TRBJ2-3, the complete variable domain is KAGVTQTPRYLIKTRGQQVTLSCSPISGHRSVSWYQQTPGQGLQFLFEYFSETQRNKGNFPGRFSGRQFSNSRSEMNVSTLELGDSALYLCASSISSGSTDTQYFGPGTRLTVL.

The V and J genes are TRBV6-8 and TRBJ2-1, with TRBD2 identical over 14 bases. The trim removed 4 bases at V and 10 bases at J, leaving 3 bases unmatched. Germline CDR1 and CDR2: MNHGY and SAAAGT. This CDR3 spans 14 amino acids. DNA of the CDR3: TGTGCCAGCAGTTCGGGACTAGCGGGAGTGGAGCAGTTCTTC. Amino acid sequence: CASSSGLAGVEQFF.